These 16 T cell receptor beta chains came from one sample sequenced in a study of identical twins. Each CDR3 protein is one row after TCRdb ran MiXCR on the 5' RACE reads. The sample records 450,000 or so distinct CDR3 sequences, around a sixth being singletons. The source material was naive T cells sorted from blood. The origin of the receptors is a middle-aged man in good health.

This clonotype has a count of ten or more. The chain is built from TRBV7-9 and TRBJ2-1; tentatively, D is TRBD1 (5 bases). This CDR3 is built from 14 residues. Trimming left V 3 bases short and J 6 bases short, with 12 bases between. CDR1 SEHNR and CDR2 FQNEAQ come from the germline V gene (reference sequence). The CDR3 loop reads CASSLYRKSNEQFF. The DNA of the CDR3 is TGTGCCAGCAGCTTGTACAGGAAGAGCAATGAGCAGTTCTTC.

This clonotype was observed at least ten times. The chain combines TRBV6-1 with TRBJ2-1; 10 bases match TRBD1. CDR1 is MNHNS and CDR2 is SASEGT in the germline V gene. Trimming removed 6 bases from V and 7 bases from J; junction bases left unmatched: 9. This CDR3 has 15 amino acids. DNA for the CDR3: TGTGCCAGCAGCCCCGGGACAGGGGTTTATAATGAGCAGTTCTTC. Translation gives CASSPGTGVYNEQFF.

V and J are TRBV28 and TRBJ2-3; D possibly uses TRBD1 or TRBD2 (5 bases each). The V gene's germline CDR1 is MDHEN and CDR2 SYDVKM. This CDR3 spans 13 amino acids. Trimming shortened V by 8 bases and J by 0 bases, and 9 bases separated the two germline ends. The CDR3 nucleotides are TGTGCCAGCGGGACGCCTAGCACAGATACGCAGTATTTT. This codes for CASGTPSTDTQYF. Filled out from reference TRBV28 and TRBJ2-3, the complete variable domain reads DVKVTQSSRYLVKRTGEKVFLECVQDMDHENMFWYRQDPGLGLRLIYFSYDVKMKEKGDIPEGYSVSREKKERFSLILESASTNQTSMYLCASGTPSTDTQYFGPGTRLTVL.

This clonotype has more than one count but fewer than ten. The rearrangement uses TRBV6-1 and TRBJ2-5; D tentatively fits TRBD1 or TRBD2 (7 bases each). CDR1 and CDR2 from the germline V gene are MNHNS and SASEGT. The CDR3 is 13 amino acids. V was clipped by 6 bases and J by 9 bases, with 17 bases between them. This chain's CDR3 is CASSQGGTGAQYF. The DNA of the CDR3 is TGTGCCAGCAGCCAGGGGGGGACCGGGGCCCAGTACTTC.

This clonotype was counted a few times. J is TRBJ2-6 and V is TRBV3-1; weak D call: TRBD2 (5 bases). V lost 4 bases to trimming and J lost 0 bases, with 13 bases between them. This CDR3 contains 17 residues. From germline, CDR1 is LGHDT and CDR2 YNNKEL (reference sequence). Written as DNA, the CDR3 is TGTGCCAGCAGCCGAGGACGGGATCACTCTGGGGCCAACGTCCTGACTTTC. Its protein product is CASSRGRDHSGANVLTF.

This clonotype has a count of ten or more. V gene TRBV28 combines with J gene TRBJ1-1; tentative D call: TRBD1 (5 bases). Per the germline V gene, CDR1 is MDHEN and CDR2 is SYDVKM. Trimming left V 7 bases short and J 1 base short, with 16 bases between. CDR3 length: 15 residues. In DNA, the CDR3 is TGTGCCAGCATTGATGCGGGCAGGGCGAACACTGAAGCTTTCTTT. This sequence encodes CASIDAGRANTEAFF.

This clonotype has ten or more counts. CDR3 DNA sequence: TGCAGCGTTGAAGGCGGCTCTGGGGCCAACGTCCTGACTTTC. It is translated as CSVEGGSGANVLTF. The V and J genes are TRBV29-1 and TRBJ2-6; no clear D gene. Germline CDR1 is SQVTM and CDR2 is ANQGSEA. The V and J ends lost 1 base and 0 bases respectively, with 4 bases between them. CDR3 size: 14 residues.

There are many counts of this clonotype. This chain uses TRBV20-1 with TRBJ2-7, with unresolved D. CDR3 length: 13 amino acids. Trimming shortened V by 6 bases and J by 5 bases, and 17 bases separated the two germline ends. CDR1 DFQATT and CDR2 SNEGSKA come from the germline V gene (reference sequence). The DNA of the CDR3 is TGCAGTGCCGTTAAACAGATTCAGAACGAGCAGTACTTC. As protein: CSAVKQIQNEQYF.

The J gene is TRBJ2-5, the V gene TRBV7-9; D is perhaps TRBD2 (5 bases). CDR3 length: 14 amino acids. V was cut by 5 bases and J by 5 bases, with 15 bases left in between. Germline V lookup: CDR1 SEHNR, CDR2 FQNEAQ (reference sequence). The CDR3 loop reads CASSPVQRRETQYF. As DNA, the CDR3 is TGTGCCAGCAGCCCCGTCCAGCGGAGGGAGACCCAGTACTTC.

The gene calls are TRBV18 and TRBJ2-5, with D maybe TRBD2 (6 bases). Germline V gene sequence: CDR1 KGHSH, CDR2 LQKENI. The CDR3 is made up of 14 amino acids. V was cut by 0 bases and J by 2 bases, with 7 bases left in between. The CDR3 sequence: CASSPPSGQETQYF. CDR3 in DNA: TGTGCCAGCTCACCACCTAGCGGACAAGAGACCCAGTACTTC.

The V call is TRBV6-2 or TRBV6-3, the J call TRBJ1-5, with D unresolved. The V end was cut by 0 bases, the J end by 0 bases, with 12 bases between. CDR1 is MNHEY and CDR2 is SVGEGT in the germline V gene. This CDR3 comprises 17 residues. CDR3 nucleotide sequence: TGTGCCAGCAGTTACTCGTTAGGAGGGAATAGCAATCAGCCCCAGCATTTT. Translating it yields CASSYSLGGNSNQPQHF.

In this sample, this clonotype turned up many times. The J gene is TRBJ2-7, the V gene TRBV12-3 or TRBV12-4, with TRBD2 identical over 8 bases. This CDR3 contains 12 residues. The J segment lost 3 bases and the V segment lost 9 bases, leaving 4 bases of the junction unmatched. The CDR3 region is CASSGGVYEQYF. CDR3 DNA: TGTGCCAGTTCCGGGGGGGTCTACGAGCAGTACTTC.

This chain connects TRBV27 to TRBJ2-7; tentatively, D is TRBD1 or TRBD2 (6 bases each). Germline V gene data show CDR1 as MNHEY and CDR2 as SMNVEV (reference sequence). The CDR3 runs 12 residues. The V end was cut by 3 bases, the J end by 6 bases, with 9 bases between. The CDR3 coding sequence is TGTGCCAGCAGTTTCTCGGGGGCCGAGCAGTACTTC. It yields the protein CASSFSGAEQYF.

This clonotype was detected ten times or more. The chain combines TRBV21-1 with TRBJ1-5. TRBV21-1 is a listed pseudogene. The CDR3 sequence is 15 residues long. The CDR3 loop is CASDVGGGFNQPQHF. In nucleotides, the CDR3 is TGTGCCAGCGACGTCGGGGGGGGTTTCAATCAGCCCCAGCATTTT.

This clonotype was found a few times. This rearrangement joins TRBV7-9 to TRBJ2-1, with 8 bases matching TRBD2. With 2 bases clipped from V and 0 bases from J, the junction kept 6 bases outside the gene matches. The CDR3 covers 17 residues. Germline values: CDR1 SEHNR, CDR2 FQNEAQ (reference sequence). The CDR3 sequence: CASSLLASGSSYNEQFF. The CDR3 DNA reads TGTGCCAGCAGCTTATTGGCCAGCGGGAGCTCCTACAATGAGCAGTTCTTC.

This clonotype was seen more than once but under ten times. This chain connects TRBV5-1 to TRBJ2-1; TRBD2 agrees at 9 bases. CDR1 SGHRS and CDR2 YFSETQ come from the germline V gene. This CDR3 is 16 amino acids long. V gave up 0 bases and J gave up 5 bases; unmatched junction bases: 6. The CDR3, as DNA: TGCGCCAGCAGCTTGGGAGGACTAGCGAGGAACAATGAGCAGTTCTTC. Translating gives CASSLGGLARNNEQFF. Variable domain in full (rest from reference TRBV5-1 and TRBJ2-1): KAGVTQTPRYLIKTRGQQVTLSCSPISGHRSVSWYQQTPGQGLQFLFEYFSETQRNKGNFPGRFSGRQFSNSRSEMNVSTLELGDSALYLCASSLGGLARNNEQFFGPGTRLTVL.